The 28 T cell receptor beta chains in this list originate from one sample, sequenced in a study of T cells in Graves' hyperthyroidism and ophthalmopathy. Amplification of TCR beta CDR3 regions used RNA as the template. A first-round RT-PCR of the TCR CDR3 used the HTBI primer set. MiXCR, run by TCRdb on the multiplex PCR reads, gives a single entry per CDR3 protein. Seen here are fewer than 650,000 distinct CDR3 sequences, approximately 15% observed once, and the top ten hold more than 6%. Input material: blood. The receptors derive from a woman under 30 with Graves' ophthalmopathy.

A few counts support this clonotype. The rearrangement links TRBV29-1 to TRBJ1-2; 8 bases match TRBD1. Germline trimming cut 4 bases from V and 6 bases from J; bases unmatched to any gene: 7. The CDR3 totals 13 residues. CDR1 SQVTM and CDR2 ANQGSEA come from the germline V gene. The CDR3, as DNA: TGCAGCGTTGGCAGGGGGCGAGCGGATGGCTACACCTTC. This translates into CSVGRGRADGYTF. Together with reference TRBV29-1 and TRBJ1-2, the CDR3 gives the full variable domain: SAVISQKPSRDICQRGTSLTIQCQVDSQVTMMFWYRQQPGQSLTLIATANQGSEATYESGFVIDKFPISRPNLTFSTLTVSNMSPEDSSIYLCSVGRGRADGYTFGSGTRLTVV.

This clonotype was seen ten or more times. The chain's CDR3 is CSARGQNNEKLFF. CDR3 nucleotides: TGCAGTGCTAGAGGACAGAATAATGAAAAACTGTTTTTT. The gene calls are TRBV20-1 and TRBJ1-4; TRBD1 might be the D (5 bases). CDR3 length equals 13 residues. Per germline, CDR1 DFQATT and CDR2 SNEGSKA (reference sequence). Deletions cut 1 base from V and 4 bases from J, with 7 bases between.

This clonotype was detected a few times. The V gene is TRBV20-1, the J gene TRBJ1-5, with 9 bases aligning to TRBD1. The trim removed 6 bases at V and 6 bases at J, leaving 6 bases unmatched. The CDR3 extends over 13 amino acids. CDR1 is DFQATT and CDR2 is SNEGSKA in the germline V gene (reference sequence). CDR3: CSARDRESQPQHF. The CDR3, as DNA: TGCAGTGCCAGGGACAGGGAATCTCAGCCCCAGCATTTT.

A single count supports this clonotype. V gene TRBV2 combines with J gene TRBJ2-4, with 8 bases identical to TRBD1. This CDR3 has 15 residues. Germline V gene sequence: CDR1 SNHLY, CDR2 FYNNEI. V dropped 8 bases and J dropped 3; count of bases not matched to a gene: 9. CDR3 sequence: CASDKTGAGKNIQYF. As DNA, the CDR3 is TGTGCCAGCGATAAGACAGGGGCGGGCAAAAACATTCAGTACTTC. Full variable domain (missing parts from reference TRBV2 and TRBJ2-4): EPEVTQTPSHQVTQMGQEVILRCVPISNHLYFYWYRQILGQKVEFLVSFYNNEISEKSEIFDDQFSVERPDGSNFTLKIRSTKLEDSAMYFCASDKTGAGKNIQYFGAGTRLSVL.

This clonotype was counted between two and nine times. Here the CDR3 reads CASSVGPDNSYEQYF. DNA for the CDR3: TGTGCCAGCAGCGTAGGTCCAGATAACTCCTACGAGCAGTACTTC. The chain has TRBV9 and TRBJ2-7; D gene ambiguous. Germline CDR1 reads SGDLS; CDR2 reads YYNGEE. Trimming took off 0 bases at V and 0 bases at J, with 10 bases between the two ends. This CDR3 is 15 amino acids long.

This clonotype was counted at least ten times. This chain links TRBV2 with TRBJ1-6; D unresolved. The V gene's germline CDR1 is SNHLY and CDR2 FYNNEI. V was shortened by 1 base and J by 9 bases, with 13 bases between the two germline ends. This CDR3 spans 15 amino acids. For the CDR3, the DNA is TGTGCCAGCAGTGAAGGGGAAGAGCGGAGTTCACCCCTCCACTTT. This codes for CASSEGEERSSPLHF.

This clonotype was counted at least ten times. The CDR3 bases are TGTGCCAGCAGCTTAGTAGAGTCCCTCGAAGCTTTCTTT. Translating gives CASSLVESLEAFF. This sequence joins TRBV7-9 and TRBJ1-1; no firm D call. Germline-derived CDR1 and CDR2 are SEHNR and FQNEAQ (reference sequence). V was trimmed by 1 base and J by 8 bases, leaving 11 bases between them. There are 13 residues in the CDR3.

This clonotype was recorded many times. This rearrangement joins TRBV6-6 to TRBJ2-1, with D perhaps matching TRBD2 (5 bases). This CDR3 region has 19 residues. Germline V gene data show CDR1 as MNHNY and CDR2 as SVGAGI (reference sequence). Trimming removed 0 bases at V and 3 bases at J, with 21 bases between. The CDR3 here is CASSYSNQPRVHFYNEQFF. The DNA of the CDR3 is TGTGCCAGCAGTTACTCGAATCAGCCGCGGGTTCATTTCTACAATGAGCAGTTCTTC.

The rearrangement joins TRBV2 to TRBJ1-5; 7 nucleotides agree with TRBD1. The trim removed 5 bases at V and 6 bases at J, leaving 13 bases unmatched. Germline values: CDR1 SNHLY, CDR2 FYNNEI. This CDR3 region has 16 residues. The DNA of the CDR3 is TGTGCCAGCAGTAAAGTCGGACAGGCCTGGGGTCAGCCCCAGCATTTT. This translates into CASSKVGQAWGQPQHF.

On this clonotype itself: This may stem from a read error, because a much larger clone lies one nucleotide away. The rearrangement joins TRBV7-3 to TRBJ2-1; D unclear. The germline CDR1 and CDR2 sequences are SGHTA and FQGTGA. The CDR3 covers 15 residues. DNA for the CDR3: TGTGCCAGCAGCTTAGGTCCGGGTGGCTACAATGAGCAGCTCTTC. Its translation is CASSLGPGGYNEQLF.

The J gene is TRBJ2-3, the V gene TRBV6-1; TRBD2 matches 12 bases. Germline V gives CDR1 MNHNS, CDR2 SASEGT. J gave up 5 bases and V 2 bases, and 8 bases lay outside the gene matches. There are 17 residues in the CDR3. CDR3 residues: CASSETLAGGTGDTQYF. DNA of the CDR3: TGTGCCAGCAGTGAAACTCTAGCGGGAGGGACAGGAGATACGCAGTATTTT.

This clonotype was recorded at least ten times. The chain carries TRBV12-3 or TRBV12-4 and TRBJ2-3, with D possibly TRBD1 on 5 matching bases. The CDR3 loop spans 15 amino acids. V was cut by 1 base and J by 3 bases, with 11 bases left in between. CDR3 loop: CASSLGQSGTDTQYF. Written as DNA, the CDR3 is TGTGCCAGCAGTTTAGGGCAATCAGGGACAGATACGCAGTATTTT.

Ten or more counts support this clonotype. The J gene is TRBJ2-4, the V gene TRBV15, with 14 bases lining up with TRBD2. Germline V gives CDR1 LNHNV, CDR2 YYDKDF (reference sequence). V trimming: 1 base; J trimming: 0 bases; junction bases outside the gene matches: 17. This CDR3 is built from 23 residues. CDR3 coding DNA: TGTGCCACCAGCAGAGGGGGACTAGCGGGAGAAGTGTCTGATTTGGTAGCCAAAAACATTCAGTACTTC. Its translation is CATSRGGLAGEVSDLVAKNIQYF.

This clonotype has a handful of counts. V usage is TRBV4-3 and J usage is TRBJ2-1; D is undetermined. The CDR3 loop spans 18 amino acids. Germline V gene sequence: CDR1 LGHNA, CDR2 YSLEER. Trimming took off 0 bases at V and 0 bases at J, with 15 bases between the two ends. CDR3 sequence: CASSQDRVELSSYNEQFF. The CDR3 DNA is TGCGCCAGCAGCCAAGATCGGGTAGAACTGAGCTCCTACAATGAGCAGTTCTTC.

This clonotype has a count of ten or more. The V and J genes are TRBV30 and TRBJ1-1; 8 nucleotides line up with TRBD1. Germline assignment: CDR1 GTSNPN and CDR2 SVGIG (reference sequence). The CDR3 is 16 amino acids. The ends lost 3 bases at V and 1 base at J; junction bases unmatched: 10. The CDR3 DNA follows: TGTGCCTGGAGCTTAGATGGACAGGGATCGAACACTGAAGCTTTCTTT. Protein: CAWSLDGQGSNTEAFF. Full variable domain (missing parts from reference TRBV30 and TRBJ1-1): SQTIHQWPATLVQPVGSPLSLECTVEGTSNPNLYWYRQAAGRGLQLLFYSVGIGQISSEVPQNLSASRPQDRQFILSSKKLLLSDSGFYLCAWSLDGQGSNTEAFFGQGTRLTVV.

This clonotype was picked up many times. This rearrangement joins TRBV12-3 or TRBV12-4 to TRBJ1-2; D remains unclear. The CDR3 is 13 amino acids. V lost 3 bases and J lost 2, with 7 bases in between. CDR3 nucleotides: TGTGCCAGCAGTTTTAACGAAAACTATGGCTACACCTTC. Residues: CASSFNENYGYTF.

The chain couples TRBV7-8 to TRBJ2-2; 7 bases are a match to TRBD2. CDR1 and CDR2 from the germline V gene are SGHVS and FQNEAQ. The V gene end was trimmed by 5 bases and the J gene end by 5 bases; junction bases not matched to a gene: 8. The CDR3 has 15 residues. In nucleotides, the CDR3 is TGTGCCAGCAGCACGAGGGTAGCGGGTACCGGGGAGCTGTTTTTT. It translates to CASSTRVAGTGELFF.

This clonotype was found a few times. The gene calls are TRBV5-8 and TRBJ2-5; D call uncertain. CDR1 SGHTS and CDR2 YDEGEE come from the germline V gene. With 0 bases removed from V and 4 bases from J, the gap between germline ends came to 10 bases. This CDR3 has 14 amino acids. The CDR3 region has the DNA TGTGCCAGCAGCTTGGACGGGCTTTCAGAGACCCAGTACTTC. Residues: CASSLDGLSETQYF.

This clonotype was observed at least ten times. The chain couples TRBV7-2 to TRBJ2-5; TRBD1 matches at 7 bases. Germline V CDR1 and CDR2: SGHTA, FQGNSA. This CDR3 spans 13 amino acids. The junction had 5 bases not matched to a gene; V was cut back by 5 bases and J by 5 bases. As DNA, the CDR3 is TGTGCCAGCAGCACAAGCAGGGGGGAGACCCAGTACTTC. It is translated as CASSTSRGETQYF.

This clonotype turned up a few times. J is TRBJ2-2 and V is TRBV6-1; D gene uncertain. The germline gives CDR1 MNHNS, CDR2 SASEGT. V shed 5 bases and J shed 6 bases, with 13 bases lying between them. CDR3 length: 14 amino acids. The CDR3 bases are TGTGCCAGCAGTTATAGGCGAGGTCCCGGGGAGCTGTTTTTT. Protein product: CASSYRRGPGELFF.

This clonotype was detected only a few times. The CDR3, as DNA: TGTGCCACCCGGGCTCAGGACACAGATACGCAGTATTTT. Amino acids: CATRAQDTDTQYF. This sequence joins TRBV6-1 and TRBJ2-3; no reliable D call. Germline V gene data show CDR1 as MNHNS and CDR2 as SASEGT. CDR3 length: 13 residues. V shed 10 bases and J shed 2 bases, with 13 bases lying between them.

This clonotype was found many times. The chain employs TRBV5-1 and TRBJ2-7; D gene ambiguous. The CDR3 has 16 amino acids. Germline V gene lookup returns CDR1 SGHRS and CDR2 YFSETQ. V lost 0 bases and J 2 bases, leaving 15 bases between the germline ends. The CDR3 DNA reads TGCGCCAGCAGCTTGGCCTCGCGATACCCACCCTACGAGCAGTACTTC. It is translated as CASSLASRYPPYEQYF.

This clonotype was picked up many times. The V gene is TRBV28, the J gene TRBJ2-5, with D hard to call. The germline V gene encodes CDR1 MDHEN and CDR2 SYDVKM. Trimming pared 2 bases from V and 5 bases from J, leaving 9 bases between. This CDR3 is 13 amino acids long. The CDR3 DNA reads as TGTGCCAGCAGTTTAAGTGCCCAGGAGACCCAGTACTTC. This gives the protein CASSLSAQETQYF.

The sample holds many counts of this clonotype. This sequence joins TRBV27 and TRBJ1-1, with D unresolved. V was clipped by 0 bases and J by 0 bases, with 2 bases between them. The CDR3 sequence is 13 residues long. From germline, CDR1 is MNHEY and CDR2 SMNVEV (reference sequence). CDR3 in amino acids: CASSLSLNTEAFF. The DNA of the CDR3 is TGTGCCAGCAGTTTATCACTGAACACTGAAGCTTTCTTT.

This clonotype was counted many times. The chain is built from TRBV5-1 and TRBJ2-5; D possibly corresponds to TRBD2 (6 bases). V shed 0 bases and J shed 3 bases, with 12 bases lying between them. The CDR3 contains 15 residues. Germline-derived CDR1 and CDR2 are SGHRS and YFSETQ. The CDR3 loop is CASSLARRVEETQYF. The DNA of the CDR3 is TGCGCCAGCAGCTTGGCCAGGAGGGTGGAAGAGACCCAGTACTTC.

This clonotype was recorded at least ten times. The chain couples TRBV20-1 to TRBJ1-2, with 7 bases aligning to TRBD1. This CDR3 is 15 amino acids long. Trimming took 0 bases from V and 3 from J; bases not matched to a gene: 7. Germline V gene lookup returns CDR1 DFQATT and CDR2 SNEGSKA (reference sequence). DNA of the CDR3: TGCAGTGCTAGAGATCCCCAGGGGGGGGACTATGGCTACACCTTC. Amino acids: CSARDPQGGDYGYTF.

This clonotype appeared many times. The chain is built from TRBV3-1 and TRBJ2-5; D is ambiguous. Per the germline V gene, CDR1 is LGHDT and CDR2 is YNNKEL (reference sequence). This CDR3 comprises 15 residues. Trimming removed 0 bases at V and 2 bases at J, with 10 bases between. CDR3 DNA sequence: TGTGCCAGCAGCCAAGAGGTCTTAACTCAAGAGACCCAGTACTTC. Protein product: CASSQEVLTQETQYF.

This clonotype was observed at least ten times. J is TRBJ1-2 and V is TRBV20-1; D remains unclear. The CDR3 has 12 residues. V lost 3 bases to trimming and J lost 4 bases, with 9 bases between them. CDR1 DFQATT and CDR2 SNEGSKA come from the germline V gene (reference sequence). The DNA of the CDR3 is TGCAGTGCTAGTTTGTGGTCCTATGGCTACACCTTC. It is translated as CSASLWSYGYTF.